These T cell receptor beta chains were read from a single sample in a study. TCRdb independently ran MiXCR on the multiplex PCR reads; one entry per CDR3 protein. This sample yields around 460 distinct CDR3 sequences, of which about 6.7% are seen a single time; less than 50% belongs to the top ten. The sequenced sample consisted of naive CD4+ T cells sorted from blood. These receptors came from a female donor with breast cancer. Both conserved end residues are part of each CDR3. Fields, in order: J gene, V gene, CDR3 protein.

j_gene: TRBJ1-2
v_gene: TRBV12-3/TRBV12-4
CDR3aa: CASSIAGFVPYGYTF

j_gene: TRBJ1-2
v_gene: TRBV12-3/TRBV12-4
CDR3aa: CASSEGQGHYGYTF

j_gene: TRBJ1-2
v_gene: TRBV12-3/TRBV12-4
CDR3aa: CASSRQVYGYTF

j_gene: TRBJ1-2
v_gene: TRBV12-3/TRBV12-4
CDR3aa: CASSGTGRTYGYTF

j_gene: TRBJ1-2
v_gene: TRBV12-3/TRBV12-4
CDR3aa: CASSNAFRPAAHYGYTF

j_gene: TRBJ1-2
v_gene: TRBV12-3/TRBV12-4
CDR3aa: CASSLETNYGYTF

j_gene: TRBJ1-2
v_gene: TRBV12-3/TRBV12-4
CDR3aa: CASSFRGRGGYTF

j_gene: TRBJ1-2
v_gene: TRBV12-3/TRBV12-4
CDR3aa: CASSLDRGKRNF

j_gene: TRBJ1-2
v_gene: TRBV12-3/TRBV12-4
CDR3aa: CASRDSQGFYGYTF

j_gene: TRBJ1-2
v_gene: TRBV12-3/TRBV12-4
CDR3aa: CASSLGSRGYGYTF

j_gene: TRBJ1-2
v_gene: TRBV12-3/TRBV12-4
CDR3aa: CASSPSRQSYGYTF

j_gene: TRBJ1-2
v_gene: TRBV12-3/TRBV12-4
CDR3aa: CASSRGQGLSNYGYTF

j_gene: TRBJ1-2
v_gene: TRBV12-3/TRBV12-4
CDR3aa: CASSLGTGAYGYTF

j_gene: TRBJ1-2
v_gene: TRBV12-3/TRBV12-4
CDR3aa: CASRSTDGYGYTF

j_gene: TRBJ1-2
v_gene: TRBV12-3/TRBV12-4
CDR3aa: CASSLVSENGYTF

j_gene: TRBJ1-2
v_gene: TRBV12-3/TRBV12-4
CDR3aa: CASSQSDGDYGYTF

j_gene: TRBJ1-2
v_gene: TRBV12-3/TRBV12-4
CDR3aa: CASRLGYGGYTF

j_gene: TRBJ1-2
v_gene: TRBV12-3/TRBV12-4
CDR3aa: CASSLVGQRNYGYTF

j_gene: TRBJ1-2
v_gene: TRBV12-3/TRBV12-4
CDR3aa: CASSKQGGYGYTF

j_gene: TRBJ1-2
v_gene: TRBV12-3/TRBV12-4
CDR3aa: CASSPGTDYGYTF

j_gene: TRBJ1-2
v_gene: TRBV12-3/TRBV12-4
CDR3aa: CASSPYRQGAFGYTF

j_gene: TRBJ1-2
v_gene: TRBV12-3/TRBV12-4
CDR3aa: CASRDTGLVYGYTF

j_gene: TRBJ1-2
v_gene: TRBV12-3/TRBV12-4
CDR3aa: CASSRDSRYGYTF

j_gene: TRBJ1-2
v_gene: TRBV12-3/TRBV12-4
CDR3aa: CASSFSGSGYTF

j_gene: TRBJ1-2
v_gene: TRBV12-3/TRBV12-4
CDR3aa: CASSRTSPGYGYTF

j_gene: TRBJ1-2
v_gene: TRBV12-3/TRBV12-4
CDR3aa: CASSFQGFYGYTF

j_gene: TRBJ1-2
v_gene: TRBV12-3/TRBV12-4
CDR3aa: CASSDTLTVNRGYTF

j_gene: TRBJ1-2
v_gene: TRBV12-3/TRBV12-4
CDR3aa: CASTPAGGDRGFRGYTF

j_gene: TRBJ1-2
v_gene: TRBV12-3/TRBV12-4
CDR3aa: CASTQGLTNYGYTF

j_gene: TRBJ1-2
v_gene: TRBV12-5
CDR3aa: CASGLDGFGYTF

j_gene: TRBJ1-2
v_gene: TRBV12-3/TRBV12-4
CDR3aa: CASGDSPYGYTF

j_gene: TRBJ1-2
v_gene: TRBV12-3/TRBV12-4
CDR3aa: CASSLRSNYGYTF

j_gene: TRBJ1-2
v_gene: TRBV12-3/TRBV12-4
CDR3aa: CASSKGTGRNYGYTF

j_gene: TRBJ1-2
v_gene: TRBV12-3/TRBV12-4
CDR3aa: CASHRGAGYGYTF

j_gene: TRBJ1-2
v_gene: TRBV12-3/TRBV12-4
CDR3aa: CASAYRDLNGYTF

j_gene: TRBJ1-2
v_gene: TRBV12-3/TRBV12-4
CDR3aa: CASSLNPGQGIYGYTF

j_gene: TRBJ1-2
v_gene: TRBV12-3/TRBV12-4
CDR3aa: CASRKTGTGDYGYTF

j_gene: TRBJ1-2
v_gene: TRBV12-3/TRBV12-4
CDR3aa: CASSFAGAYGYTF

j_gene: TRBJ1-2
v_gene: TRBV12-3/TRBV12-4
CDR3aa: CASSLPPGQGNYGYTF

j_gene: TRBJ1-2
v_gene: TRBV12-3/TRBV12-4
CDR3aa: CASRRTAEGYTF